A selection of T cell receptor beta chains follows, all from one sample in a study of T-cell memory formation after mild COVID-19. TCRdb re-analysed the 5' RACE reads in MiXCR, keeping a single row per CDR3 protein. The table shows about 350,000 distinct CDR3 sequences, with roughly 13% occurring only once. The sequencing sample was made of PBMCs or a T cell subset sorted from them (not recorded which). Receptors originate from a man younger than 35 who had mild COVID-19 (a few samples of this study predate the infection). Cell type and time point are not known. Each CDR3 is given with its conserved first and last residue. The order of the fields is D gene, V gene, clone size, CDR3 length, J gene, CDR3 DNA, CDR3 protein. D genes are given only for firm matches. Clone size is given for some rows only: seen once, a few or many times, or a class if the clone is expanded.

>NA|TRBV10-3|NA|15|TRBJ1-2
TGTGCCATCAGAGCTGGAGCAGGGGACGACTATGGCTACACCTTC
CAIRAGAGDDYGYTF
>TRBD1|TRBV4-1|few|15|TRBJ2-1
TGCGCCAGCAGCCAGTCGAGACAGGGGATGGGTGAGCAGTTCTTC
CASSQSRQGMGEQFF
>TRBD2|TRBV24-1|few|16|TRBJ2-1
TGTGCCACCAGTGGTACAGCGGGGGGGTCCTACAATGAGCAGTTCTTC
CATSGTAGGSYNEQFF
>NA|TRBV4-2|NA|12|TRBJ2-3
TGTGCCAGCAGGTCGAGCGCAGATACGCAGTATTTT
CASRSSADTQYF
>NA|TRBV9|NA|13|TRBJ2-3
TGTGCCAGCAGCGTAGTGGCCGGGGATACGCAGTATTTT
CASSVVAGDTQYF
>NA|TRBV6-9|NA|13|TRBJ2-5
TGTGCCACCCGGACCAACGCTCAAGAGACCCAGTACTTC
CATRTNAQETQYF
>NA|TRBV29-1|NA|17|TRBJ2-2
TGCAGCGTTGAAGCTGGGCGGGTCGCTGGGGACACCGGGGAGCTGTTTTTT
CSVEAGRVAGDTGELFF
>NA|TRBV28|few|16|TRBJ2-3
TGTGCCAGCAGTTTCGGGCGGGGGCCGAGCACAGATACGCAGTATTTT
CASSFGRGPSTDTQYF
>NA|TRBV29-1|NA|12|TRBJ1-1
TGCAGCGCACGACTGGGAACTGATGAAGCTTTCTTT
CSARLGTDEAFF
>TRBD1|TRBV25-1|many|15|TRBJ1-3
TGTGCCAGCAGTGGCCGGGACAGGGCTGGAAACACCATATATTTT
CASSGRDRAGNTIYF
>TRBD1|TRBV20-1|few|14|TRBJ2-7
TGCAGTGCTAGACAACGGACAGGGGGCTACGAGCAGTACTTC
CSARQRTGGYEQYF
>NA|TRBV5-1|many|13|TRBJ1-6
TGCGCCAGCAGCTTGGCACCCACTTCACCCCTCCACTTT
CASSLAPTSPLHF
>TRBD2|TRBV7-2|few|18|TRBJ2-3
TGTGCCAGCAGCCAATCCTCTAGCGGGGGGGCCGATGAAAATACGCAGTATTTT
CASSQSSSGGADENTQYF
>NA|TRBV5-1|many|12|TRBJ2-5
TGCGCCAGCAGCAAGACCCGTGAGACCCAGTACTTC
CASSKTRETQYF
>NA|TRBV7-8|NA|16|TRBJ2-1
TGTGCCAGCAGCTTACTGGGGAGCAGGTCCTACAATGAGCAGTTCTTC
CASSLLGSRSYNEQFF
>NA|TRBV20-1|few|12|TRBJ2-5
TGCAGTGCTAGTGTCCAGAAAGAGACCCAGTACTTC
CSASVQKETQYF